The rows below give T cell receptor beta chains drawn from one sample of a study of CD8+ T cells in alopecia areata. Method: immunoSEQ multiplex PCR; TCRdb's copy keeps in-frame clones and lacks some. The sample contains hundreds of thousands of clones, 60% of which appear only once. The sequencing here drew on CD4+ T cells sorted from blood, taken at week 52, from a patient treated with tofacitinib. All receptors derive from a human donor with alopecia areata. Each CDR3 is given with its conserved first and last residue. A D gene is named only where the DNA matches it firmly. For some rows the clone size is stated as once, few or many, or as a class when expanded; others skip it.

abundance: -; d_gene: -; j_gene: TRBJ1-4; v_gene: TRBV4-3; CDR3aa: CASSQDLARGLILTNEKLFF; CDR3nt: TGCGCCAGCAGCCAAGATTTGGCCCGGGGGCTGATTTTAACTAATGAAAAACTGTTTTTT
abundance: few; d_gene: -; j_gene: TRBJ1-4; v_gene: TRBV18; CDR3aa: CASSPVATNEKLFF; CDR3nt: TGTGCCAGCTCGCCAGTTGCAACTAATGAAAAACTGTTTTTT
abundance: -; d_gene: -; j_gene: TRBJ1-1; v_gene: TRBV6-1; CDR3aa: CASSGLPRDPEAFF; CDR3nt: TGTGCCAGCAGTGGCCTGCCGCGGGATCCAGAAGCTTTCTTT
abundance: -; d_gene: -; j_gene: TRBJ2-3; v_gene: TRBV5-1; CDR3aa: CASSLVGASTDTQYF; CDR3nt: TGCGCCAGCAGCTTGGTAGGGGCTAGCACAGATACGCAGTATTTT
abundance: -; d_gene: -; j_gene: TRBJ1-1; v_gene: TRBV29-1; CDR3aa: CSVDVDRLNTEAFF; CDR3nt: TGCAGCGTTGATGTTGACAGGCTCAACACTGAAGCTTTCTTT
abundance: -; d_gene: TRBD1; j_gene: TRBJ1-1; v_gene: TRBV4-1; CDR3aa: CASSQEDRENAEAFF; CDR3nt: TGCGCCAGCAGCCAAGAGGACAGGGAGAACGCTGAAGCTTTCTTT
abundance: -; d_gene: -; j_gene: TRBJ1-2; v_gene: TRBV4-3; CDR3aa: CASSQDLGQASGYTF; CDR3nt: TGCGCCAGCAGCCAAGATTTAGGGCAGGCCTCTGGCTACACCTTC
abundance: few; d_gene: -; j_gene: TRBJ1-5; v_gene: TRBV7-2; CDR3aa: CASSFRGRQPQHF; CDR3nt: TGTGCCAGCAGTTTTAGGGGTCGGCAGCCCCAGCATTTT
abundance: few; d_gene: -; j_gene: TRBJ2-5; v_gene: TRBV30; CDR3aa: CAWSVLGLQGETQYF; CDR3nt: TGTGCCTGGAGTGTTTTGGGGCTCCAAGGGGAGACCCAGTACTTC
abundance: -; d_gene: -; j_gene: TRBJ1-5; v_gene: TRBV30; CDR3aa: CAWSVQDNQPQHF; CDR3nt: TGTGCCTGGAGTGTACAGGATAATCAGCCCCAGCATTTT
abundance: -; d_gene: -; j_gene: TRBJ1-2; v_gene: TRBV29-1; CDR3aa: CSVALHNYGYTF; CDR3nt: TGCAGCGTTGCTCTGCATAACTATGGCTACACCTTC
abundance: few; d_gene: TRBD1; j_gene: TRBJ2-7; v_gene: TRBV7-9; CDR3aa: CASSSRQGSYEQYF; CDR3nt: TGTGCCAGCAGCTCTCGACAGGGCTCCTACGAGCAGTACTTC
abundance: -; d_gene: -; j_gene: TRBJ2-3; v_gene: TRBV29-1; CDR3aa: CSVAWPRDTQYF; CDR3nt: TGCAGCGTTGCCTGGCCGCGAGATACGCAGTATTTT
abundance: -; d_gene: TRBD1; j_gene: TRBJ1-6; v_gene: TRBV4-2; CDR3aa: CASSQIQTGGWNSPLHF; CDR3nt: TGTGCCAGCAGCCAAATCCAGACAGGGGGCTGGAATTCACCCCTCCACTTT
abundance: -; d_gene: TRBD1; j_gene: TRBJ2-7; v_gene: TRBV30; CDR3aa: CAWDRTGVGYEQYF; CDR3nt: TGTGCCTGGGACAGGACAGGGGTAGGTTACGAGCAGTACTTC
abundance: -; d_gene: TRBD1; j_gene: TRBJ2-7; v_gene: TRBV27; CDR3aa: CASSLLGQGAGEQYF; CDR3nt: TGTGCCAGCAGTTTACTGGGACAGGGGGCGGGCGAGCAGTACTTC
abundance: -; d_gene: -; j_gene: TRBJ2-4; v_gene: TRBV11-2; CDR3aa: CASSLDRRFRGQGNIQYF; CDR3nt: TGTGCCAGCAGCTTAGACCGGAGGTTCCGGGGGCAAGGAAACATTCAGTACTTC
abundance: few; d_gene: -; j_gene: TRBJ2-2; v_gene: TRBV12-5; CDR3aa: CASGLNPLGGTGGELFF; CDR3nt: TGTGCTAGTGGTTTGAACCCCCTCGGGGGAACGGGCGGGGAGCTGTTTTTT
abundance: -; d_gene: -; j_gene: TRBJ1-2; v_gene: TRBV2; CDR3aa: CASSEMSGTAGYGYTF; CDR3nt: TGTGCCAGCAGTGAAATGTCGGGGACGGCTGGCTATGGCTACACCTTC
abundance: -; d_gene: -; j_gene: TRBJ2-7; v_gene: TRBV10-2; CDR3aa: CASTQGAYEQYF; CDR3nt: TGCGCCAGCACCCAGGGCGCCTACGAGCAGTACTTC
abundance: -; d_gene: -; j_gene: TRBJ1-2; v_gene: TRBV7-9; CDR3aa: CASSIQQVGGYTF; CDR3nt: TGTGCCAGCAGCATCCAACAGGTTGGGGGCTACACCTTC
abundance: -; d_gene: -; j_gene: TRBJ1-4; v_gene: TRBV29-1; CDR3aa: CSVASWGANEKLFF; CDR3nt: TGCAGCGTTGCCTCTTGGGGAGCTAATGAAAAACTGTTTTTT
abundance: few; d_gene: -; j_gene: TRBJ2-6; v_gene: TRBV10-3; CDR3aa: CAISDPGRRGGQGANVLTF; CDR3nt: TGTGCCATCAGTGATCCCGGACGGCGGGGCGGTCAAGGGGCCAACGTCCTGACTTTC
abundance: -; d_gene: TRBD1; j_gene: TRBJ1-2; v_gene: TRBV5-6; CDR3aa: CASSLAGGGGYTF; CDR3nt: TGTGCCAGCAGCTTGGCAGGGGGCGGCGGCTACACCTTC
abundance: -; d_gene: -; j_gene: TRBJ2-1; v_gene: TRBV29-1; CDR3aa: CSTGVPPYNEQFF; CDR3nt: TGCAGCACTGGCGTGCCTCCCTACAATGAGCAGTTCTTC
abundance: -; d_gene: -; j_gene: TRBJ2-3; v_gene: TRBV6-6; CDR3aa: CASRGSTDTQYF; CDR3nt: TGTGCCAGCAGAGGTAGCACAGATACGCAGTATTTT
abundance: -; d_gene: TRBD1; j_gene: TRBJ1-1; v_gene: TRBV29-1; CDR3aa: CSVGRGSNTEAFF; CDR3nt: TGCAGCGTTGGCAGGGGGTCGAACACTGAAGCTTTCTTT
abundance: -; d_gene: TRBD1; j_gene: TRBJ2-4; v_gene: TRBV5-4; CDR3aa: CASSNNRGSRNIQYF; CDR3nt: TGTGCCAGCAGCAACAACAGGGGGTCTCGGAACATTCAGTACTTC
abundance: few; d_gene: -; j_gene: TRBJ1-6; v_gene: TRBV2; CDR3aa: CASSEGDSPLHF; CDR3nt: TGTGCCAGCAGTGAGGGGGATTCACCCCTCCACTTT
abundance: -; d_gene: TRBD2; j_gene: TRBJ2-5; v_gene: TRBV27; CDR3aa: CASSQLAGGLQETQYF; CDR3nt: TGTGCCAGCAGTCAGCTAGCGGGGGGCCTCCAAGAGACCCAGTACTTC
abundance: -; d_gene: -; j_gene: TRBJ2-2; v_gene: TRBV15; CDR3aa: CATSRVTGGELFF; CDR3nt: TGTGCCACCAGCAGAGTGACTGGGGGGGAGCTGTTTTTT
abundance: -; d_gene: TRBD1; j_gene: TRBJ1-1; v_gene: TRBV29-1; CDR3aa: CSVERTGAGTEAFF; CDR3nt: TGCAGCGTTGAACGAACAGGGGCTGGCACTGAAGCTTTCTTT
abundance: few; d_gene: -; j_gene: TRBJ1-1; v_gene: TRBV19; CDR3aa: CARREDTEAFF; CDR3nt: TGTGCCAGACGGGAGGACACTGAAGCTTTCTTT
abundance: once; d_gene: -; j_gene: TRBJ1-1; v_gene: TRBV29-1; CDR3aa: CSVEEIWDEAFF; CDR3nt: TGCAGCGTTGAAGAAATATGGGATGAAGCTTTCTTT
abundance: -; d_gene: -; j_gene: TRBJ1-5; v_gene: TRBV30; CDR3aa: CAWSPPDKLYQPQHF; CDR3nt: TGTGCCTGGAGTCCGCCAGACAAACTATACCAGCCCCAGCATTTT
abundance: -; d_gene: TRBD1; j_gene: TRBJ2-3; v_gene: TRBV30; CDR3aa: CARDRGQYF; CDR3nt: TGTGCCCGGGACAGGGGGCAGTATTTT
abundance: -; d_gene: -; j_gene: TRBJ1-5; v_gene: TRBV30; CDR3aa: CAGGFGSNQPQHF; CDR3nt: TGTGCCGGAGGGTTTGGGAGCAATCAGCCCCAGCATTTT
abundance: -; d_gene: TRBD1; j_gene: TRBJ1-5; v_gene: TRBV2; CDR3aa: CASTGTALLGGHF; CDR3nt: TGTGCCAGCACCGGGACAGCCCTACTAGGCGGGCATTTT
abundance: -; d_gene: -; j_gene: TRBJ2-7; v_gene: TRBV20-1; CDR3aa: CSASDTYEQYF; CDR3nt: TGCAGTGCTTCCGATACCTACGAGCAGTACTTC
abundance: -; d_gene: -; j_gene: TRBJ2-1; v_gene: TRBV5-1; CDR3aa: CASSPTAASYNEQFF; CDR3nt: TGCGCCAGCAGCCCGACAGCTGCTTCTTACAATGAGCAGTTCTTC
abundance: -; d_gene: -; j_gene: TRBJ1-1; v_gene: TRBV30; CDR3aa: CAWIKGIREVRAFF; CDR3nt: TGTGCCTGGATTAAAGGGATCCGTGAGGTAAGAGCTTTCTTT
abundance: -; d_gene: -; j_gene: TRBJ1-6; v_gene: TRBV9; CDR3aa: CASSVEDGQGNSPLHF; CDR3nt: TGTGCCAGCAGCGTAGAGGATGGGCAGGGGAATTCACCCCTCCACTTT
abundance: -; d_gene: -; j_gene: TRBJ1-2; v_gene: TRBV9; CDR3aa: CASSVGSVSVYGYTF; CDR3nt: TGTGCCAGCAGCGTAGGTTCGGTTTCCGTCTATGGCTACACCTTC
abundance: few; d_gene: -; j_gene: TRBJ2-5; v_gene: TRBV29-1; CDR3aa: CSVGLSVETQYF; CDR3nt: TGCAGCGTTGGATTGTCGGTGGAGACCCAGTACTTC
abundance: -; d_gene: -; j_gene: TRBJ1-2; v_gene: TRBV29-1; CDR3aa: CSVGIGQKDYGYTF; CDR3nt: TGCAGCGTTGGAATCGGGCAGAAAGACTATGGCTACACCTTC
abundance: -; d_gene: -; j_gene: TRBJ2-5; v_gene: TRBV14; CDR3aa: CASSQGPGLGQETQYF; CDR3nt: TGTGCCAGCAGCCAAGGTCCAGGTCTGGGGCAAGAGACCCAGTACTTC
abundance: -; d_gene: TRBD1; j_gene: TRBJ1-5; v_gene: TRBV5-6; CDR3aa: CASRVGQGADQPQHF; CDR3nt: TGTGCCAGCAGGGTTGGACAGGGGGCCGATCAGCCCCAGCATTTT
abundance: -; d_gene: -; j_gene: TRBJ1-5; v_gene: TRBV29-1; CDR3aa: CSVGRGGDQPQHF; CDR3nt: TGCAGCGTTGGTCGGGGTGGAGATCAGCCCCAGCATTTT
abundance: -; d_gene: -; j_gene: TRBJ2-4; v_gene: TRBV5-6; CDR3aa: CASSLGTLNIQYF; CDR3nt: TGTGCCAGCAGCTTGGGGACGCTGAACATTCAGTACTTC
abundance: -; d_gene: -; j_gene: TRBJ2-6; v_gene: TRBV7-3; CDR3aa: CASSLTGARGRSGANVLTF; CDR3nt: TGTGCCAGCAGCTTAACGGGGGCCAGGGGACGCTCTGGGGCCAACGTCCTGACTTTC
abundance: -; d_gene: -; j_gene: TRBJ2-3; v_gene: TRBV30; CDR3aa: CAWSVLGGSTDTQYF; CDR3nt: TGTGCCTGGAGTGTCCTCGGCGGTAGCACAGATACGCAGTATTTT
abundance: few; d_gene: -; j_gene: TRBJ2-1; v_gene: TRBV29-1; CDR3aa: CSVRDSYNEQFF; CDR3nt: TGCAGCGTAAGAGACAGCTACAATGAGCAGTTCTTC
abundance: -; d_gene: -; j_gene: TRBJ1-2; v_gene: TRBV2; CDR3aa: CARMGGNGYTF; CDR3nt: TGTGCCAGGATGGGAGGGAATGGCTACACCTTC
abundance: -; d_gene: TRBD1; j_gene: TRBJ1-6; v_gene: TRBV5-6; CDR3aa: CASSFPGQNNSPLHF; CDR3nt: TGTGCCAGCAGCTTCCCGGGACAGAATAATTCACCCCTCCACTTT
abundance: -; d_gene: -; j_gene: TRBJ2-6; v_gene: TRBV9; CDR3aa: CASSEPRSSGANVLTF; CDR3nt: TGTGCCAGCAGCGAGCCCCGCTCCTCCGGGGCCAACGTCCTGACTTTC